The 31 T cell receptor beta chains below were found in one sample sequenced in a study of T cell responses to AZD1222 COVID-19 vaccine. Here immunoSEQ multiplex PCR was the method, and the copy in TCRdb shows in-frame clones only, minus some. Seen here are over 150,000 clones, just over 90% observed once, and the top ten hold under 4%. Sequences were derived from peripheral blood, sampled 28 days after the second AZD1222 dose. These receptors were taken from an adult who received the AZD1222 COVID-19 vaccine.

V and J are TRBV3-1 (or the pseudogene TRBV3-2) and TRBJ1-1, with D possibly being TRBD1 (5 bases). Trimming took 0 bases from V and 11 from J, leaving 16 bases between them. CDR3 length equals 14 residues. CDR1 and CDR2 from the germline V gene are LGHDT and YNNKEL (reference sequence). The CDR3 DNA follows: TGTGCCAGCAGCCAAGATCCAACCGGGTGGGGGGCTTTCTTT. Translated: CASSQDPTGWGAFF.

V gene TRBV28 combines with J gene TRBJ2-1, with D possibly being TRBD2 (5 bases). The CDR3 loop spans 13 amino acids. The germline V and J ends were trimmed by 5 bases and 4 bases, with 9 bases remaining between them. Germline values: CDR1 MDHEN, CDR2 SYDVKM. This CDR3 reads CASSGLAYNEQFF. In DNA form, the CDR3 reads TGTGCCAGCAGTGGACTCGCATACAATGAGCAGTTCTTC.

The V call is TRBV3-1 (or the pseudogene TRBV3-2), the J call TRBJ2-2, with 11 bases fitting TRBD2. The CDR3 is 16 amino acids. After removal of 6 bases from V and 3 bases from J, the junction contained 6 bases not matched to a gene. Per the germline V gene, CDR1 is LGHDT and CDR2 is YNNKEL (reference sequence). The CDR3 DNA is TGTGCCAGCAGTTTCATGGGACTAGCGGACACCGGGGAGCTGTTTTTT. Translated: CASSFMGLADTGELFF.

V usage is TRBV9 and J usage is TRBJ2-1, with 8 positions matching TRBD1. In germline, CDR1 is SGDLS, CDR2 YYNGEE. The CDR3 is 13 amino acids. V lost 4 bases and J lost 6; bases outside the gene matches: 3. The CDR3 spells CASSPTGGNEQFF. Written as DNA, the CDR3 is TGTGCCAGCAGCCCTACAGGGGGCAATGAGCAGTTCTTC.

The rearrangement joins TRBV5-1 to TRBJ2-1, with 12 bases aligning to TRBD2. The CDR3 covers 16 residues. V shed 0 bases and J 6 bases; nucleotides not matched to a gene: 4. Germline V CDR1 and CDR2: SGHRS, YFSETQ. The CDR3: CASSLAGGLAGNEQFF. CDR3 DNA sequence: TGCGCCAGCAGCTTGGCGGGGGGACTAGCGGGCAATGAGCAGTTCTTC.

The CDR3 region has the DNA TGTGCCAGCAGCTTAGTTCCCCGAAATCAGCCCCAGCATTTT. Amino acids: CASSLVPRNQPQHF. The rearrangement joins TRBV7-2 to TRBJ1-5; D is uncertain. Trimming took 1 base from V and 4 from J, leaving 8 bases between them. Germline V CDR1 and CDR2: SGHTA, FQGNSA. This CDR3 region has 14 residues.

J is TRBJ1-2 and V is TRBV7-8; D is undetermined. Germline loops: CDR1 SGHVS, CDR2 FQNEAQ. This CDR3 is 13 amino acids long. V was shortened by 1 base and J by 5 bases, with 8 bases between the two germline ends. The CDR3 region has the DNA TGTGCCAGCAGCTTAGAACTCCCATATGGCTACACCTTC. Its protein product is CASSLELPYGYTF.

The V gene is TRBV2, the J gene TRBJ2-5; 11 positions agree with TRBD2. Germline-derived CDR1 and CDR2 are SNHLY and FYNNEI. The CDR3 extends over 15 amino acids. V shed 8 bases, J shed 5 bases, and the junction held 10 bases outside the gene matches. This CDR3 is CASRVAGGPEETQYF. The CDR3 region has the DNA TGTGCCAGCCGTGTAGCGGGAGGGCCGGAGGAGACCCAGTACTTC.

The V gene is TRBV28, the J gene TRBJ2-1; 9 nucleotides match TRBD2. Germline V gives CDR1 MDHEN, CDR2 SYDVKM. The CDR3 runs 17 residues. The ends lost 5 bases at V and 8 bases at J; junction bases unmatched: 16. CDR3 DNA: TGTGCCAGCAGTCCCCCCAGAGAAGCGGGAGGCCGGCATGAGCAGTTCTTC. Its translation is CASSPPREAGGRHEQFF.

This clone has a single count. The V and J genes are TRBV3-1 (or the pseudogene TRBV3-2) and TRBJ2-5; D is ambiguous. The germline CDR1 and CDR2 sequences are LGHDT and YNNKEL (reference sequence). V lost 5 bases, J lost 4 bases, and 8 bases lay in between. The CDR3 has 12 residues. CDR3 DNA: TGTGCCAGCAGCTACCCCGGAGAGACCCAGTACTTC. Amino acids: CASSYPGETQYF.

The chain uses TRBV19 and TRBJ2-1, with 7 bases lining up with TRBD2. Losses at the gene ends were 3 bases for V and 2 bases for J; bases not matched to a gene: 7. Germline V lookup: CDR1 LNHDA, CDR2 SQIVND (reference sequence). This CDR3 spans 16 amino acids. CDR3 loop: CASSMLGLVAYNEQFF. The CDR3, as DNA: TGTGCCAGTAGTATGTTAGGACTAGTGGCCTACAATGAGCAGTTCTTC.

This chain's CDR3 is CASSGASTEAFF. In DNA, the CDR3 is TGCGCCAGCAGCGGGGCCTCAACTGAAGCTTTCTTT. The chain links TRBV10-2 to TRBJ1-1; D perhaps matches TRBD1 (5 bases). The CDR3 is made up of 12 amino acids. The V and J ends lost 6 bases and 5 bases respectively, with 10 bases between them. In germline, CDR1 is WSHSY, CDR2 SAAADI.

This sequence joins TRBV11-1 and TRBJ2-1, with D perhaps TRBD2 (6 bases). The germline V gene encodes CDR1 SGHAT and CDR2 FQDESV (reference sequence). This CDR3 contains 15 residues. Deletions cut 3 bases from V and 4 bases from J, with 13 bases between. CDR3 nucleotides: TGTGCCAGCAGCTTCGGCCTAGCGACGTACAATGAGCAGTTCTTC. It yields the protein CASSFGLATYNEQFF.

Comments on this clone: Additional DNA sequences in this sample encode the identical CDR3. The V and J genes are TRBV5-1 and TRBJ2-1, with D perhaps matching TRBD1 or TRBD2 (5 bases each). The CDR3 extends over 15 amino acids. The V gene's germline CDR1 is SGHRS and CDR2 YFSETQ. Trimming shortened V by 0 bases and J by 1 base, and 8 bases separated the two germline ends. Here the CDR3 reads CASSLDGGSYNEQFF. CDR3 DNA: TGCGCCAGCAGCTTGGATGGGGGTTCCTACAATGAGCAGTTCTTC.

The rearrangement links TRBV4-3 to TRBJ2-7; TRBD2 aligns across 9 bases. The V segment lost 0 bases and the J segment 6 bases; nucleotides outside the gene matches: 9. From germline, CDR1 is LGHNA and CDR2 YSLEER. The CDR3 totals 16 residues. Here the CDR3 DNA reads TGCGCCAGCAGCCAAGAGGGCGCGGGAGGGCCCAGCGAGCAGTACTTC. Translation: CASSQEGAGGPSEQYF.

The chain uses TRBV28 and TRBJ1-4; 7 bases fit TRBD1. This CDR3 is built from 13 residues. Germline V CDR1 and CDR2: MDHEN, SYDVKM. Trimming took 11 bases from V and 5 from J; bases not matched to a gene: 8. The CDR3, as DNA: TGTGCCGCTACTAGGGGACAGAATGAAAAACTGTTTTTT. This encodes CAATRGQNEKLFF.

V gene TRBV2 combines with J gene TRBJ1-4, with TRBD1 identical over 10 bases. V was clipped by 5 bases and J by 7 bases; unmatched bases: 4. CDR1 SNHLY and CDR2 FYNNEI come from the germline V gene. CDR3 length equals 14 residues. CDR3: CASSLTGGGEKLFF. The CDR3 DNA reads as TGTGCCAGCAGTTTGACAGGGGGCGGTGAAAAACTGTTTTTT.

The chain couples TRBV9 to TRBJ1-2; a weak D match, TRBD1 (6 bases). Germline V gene sequence: CDR1 SGDLS, CDR2 YYNGEE. The V end lost 4 bases, the J end lost 7 bases, and 11 bases lay between the germline ends. The CDR3 covers 12 residues. The CDR3: CASSSTGPGYTF. The CDR3 bases are TGTGCCAGCAGCTCGACAGGCCCTGGCTACACCTTC.

The chain links TRBV7-9 to TRBJ2-7; 12 positions agree with TRBD1. Germline CDR1 SEHNR, CDR2 FQNEAQ (reference sequence). V shed 5 bases, J shed 3 bases, and the junction held 5 bases outside the gene matches. This CDR3 is 15 amino acids long. CDR3 loop: CASSRGTGGGYEQYF. In DNA form, the CDR3 reads TGTGCCAGCAGCCGGGGGACAGGGGGCGGCTACGAGCAGTACTTC.

The table lists this clone with a count of one. The chain carries TRBV3-1 (or the pseudogene TRBV3-2) and TRBJ1-2; no definite D call. The CDR3 spans 14 residues. Germline V gene lookup returns CDR1 LGHDT and CDR2 YNNKEL (reference sequence). V dropped 3 bases and J dropped 5 bases, with 13 bases sitting between them. The CDR3: CASSHQAHQYGYTF. CDR3 bases: TGTGCCAGCAGCCATCAGGCTCACCAATATGGCTACACCTTC.

This clone was seen once. The chain combines TRBV7-8 with TRBJ2-7; D perhaps matches TRBD2 (5 bases). The CDR3 runs 15 residues. The V end was cut by 1 base, the J end by 1 base, with 11 bases between. Germline V CDR1 and CDR2: SGHVS, FQNEAQ. The CDR3: CASSLESDLSYEQYF. The DNA of the CDR3 is TGTGCCAGCAGCTTAGAATCGGACTTGTCCTACGAGCAGTACTTC.

The chain carries TRBV25-1 and TRBJ2-1, with D maybe TRBD2 (5 bases). The CDR3 runs to 16 residues. The germline gives CDR1 MGHDK, CDR2 SYGVNS. Deletions cut 1 base from V and 8 bases from J, with 18 bases between. The CDR3 sequence is CASSESAGRWAHEQFF. CDR3 coding DNA: TGTGCCAGCAGTGAATCGGCGGGTCGGTGGGCCCATGAGCAGTTCTTC.

The chain couples TRBV7-2 to TRBJ1-4; D is possibly TRBD1 (6 bases). The V end was cut by 4 bases, the J end by 5 bases, with 14 bases between. From germline, CDR1 is SGHTA and CDR2 FQGNSA. The CDR3 sequence is 15 residues long. The CDR3 nucleotides read TGTGCCAGCAGCTCTCAGGGGCGCTTCAATGAAAAACTGTTTTTT. Encoded protein: CASSSQGRFNEKLFF.

The chain combines TRBV7-9 with TRBJ2-1; weak D call: TRBD2 (5 bases). V was trimmed by 0 bases and J by 7 bases, leaving 7 bases between them. Germline CDR1 SEHNR, CDR2 FQNEAQ (reference sequence). This CDR3 contains 13 residues. The CDR3 sequence is CASSLAGVNEQFF. CDR3 DNA: TGTGCCAGCAGCTTAGCGGGAGTTAATGAGCAGTTCTTC.

The V gene is TRBV4-3, the J gene TRBJ2-7; D is perhaps TRBD1 or TRBD2 (5 bases each). The CDR3 is 14 residues long. V lost 1 base and J lost 7, with 14 bases in between. Germline V gene lookup returns CDR1 LGHNA and CDR2 YSLEER. CDR3 in DNA: TGCGCCAGCAGCCAAGGTGGGACCTCCGCGGAGCAGTACTTC. It translates to CASSQGGTSAEQYF.

V and J are TRBV28 and TRBJ2-2, with TRBD1 as a possible D gene (6 bases). Germline CDR1 and CDR2: MDHEN and SYDVKM. V gave up 3 bases and J gave up 6 bases, with 14 bases separating them. The CDR3 is 15 amino acids. The CDR3: CASSFFRGYSGELFF. The CDR3 DNA reads as TGTGCCAGCAGTTTTTTCAGGGGTTATTCCGGGGAGCTGTTTTTT.

The DNA of the CDR3 is TGTGCCTGGAGTGTCGGTCTTGGGGATAATTCACCCCTCCACTTT. Its protein product is CAWSVGLGDNSPLHF. This chain connects TRBV30 to TRBJ1-6; D uncertain. This CDR3 contains 15 residues. V lost 0 bases and J lost 5, with 11 bases in between. Germline lookup yields CDR1 GTSNPN and CDR2 SVGIG (reference sequence).

The V call is TRBV5-5, the J call TRBJ2-7, with D unresolved. Deletions cut 4 bases from V and 5 bases from J, with 16 bases between. CDR1 is SGHKS and CDR2 is YYEKEE in the germline V gene (reference sequence). The CDR3 runs to 14 residues. CDR3 protein: CASSPRMYGDEQYF. The CDR3 region has the DNA TGTGCCAGCAGCCCCCGGATGTACGGCGACGAGCAGTACTTC. Filled out from reference TRBV5-5 and TRBJ2-7, the complete variable domain reads DAGVTQSPTHLIKTRGQQVTLRCSPISGHKSVSWYQQVLGQGPQFIFQYYEKEERGRGNFPDRFSARQFPNYSSELNVNALLLGDSALYLCASSPRMYGDEQYFGPGTRLTVT.

The chain combines TRBV28 with TRBJ2-7; the D is unclear. V was trimmed by 2 bases and J by 5 bases, leaving 13 bases between them. The CDR3 extends over 14 amino acids. From germline, CDR1 is MDHEN and CDR2 SYDVKM. The CDR3 bases are TGTGCCAGCAGTTTAACTTACAAACTACACGAGCAGTACTTC. This encodes CASSLTYKLHEQYF.

This rearrangement joins TRBV11-2 to TRBJ2-1; tentatively, D is TRBD2 (6 bases). Between the trimmed V and J ends, which lost 5 bases and 8 bases, there was a span of 19 bases. Germline values: CDR1 SGHAT, CDR2 FQNNGV. The CDR3 is made up of 15 amino acids. CDR3 bases: TGTGCCAGCAGCCCCCGGGGACCTAGCGCCCATGAGCAGTTCTTC. This encodes CASSPRGPSAHEQFF.

The J gene is TRBJ1-1, the V gene TRBV5-1; possibly TRBD1 for D (6 bases). From germline, CDR1 is SGHRS and CDR2 YFSETQ. Trimming removed 2 bases at V and 0 bases at J, with 14 bases between. The length of the CDR3 is 16 residues. Here the CDR3 DNA reads TGCGCCAGCAGCTTTGGGCGGGGGGCAATGAACACTGAAGCTTTCTTT. Amino acid sequence: CASSFGRGAMNTEAFF.